This T cell receptor beta chain came from a study of CXCR3-negative and CXCR3-positive naive CD8 T cells. The study, taken as a whole, reports: Comparison of naive subsets found surface CD5 to be comparable, and TCR strength was inferred on the basis of TRB CDR3 properties. Both naive subsets, CXCR3-negative and CXCR3-positive, displayed similar TRBV-TRBJ usage, unlike memory cells. Relative to CXCR3-negative naive cells, CXCR3-positive naive cells had more hydrophobic TRB CDR3s. Relative to memory CD8+ cells, whose diversity was much lower, both naive subsets had comparably high diversity.

Of note for this clonotype: Its antigen is not known.

cDNA libraries for TRB were generated by 5' RACE incorporating UMI labels. TCRdb reprocessed the 5' RACE reads and stores each CDR3 protein as one record, lacking DNA. The sample includes approximately 66,000 distinct CDR3 sequences. Source material: naive CXCR3- CD8+ T cells from blood. Subset indicated: CD45RO-CCR7+CD27+CD95- naive CD8+ T cells lacking CXCR3 (TNR3-). The receptor was derived from a human donor in good health. Some clones in this sample may be carry-over from other donors' samples.

This CDR3 is CASSFSGYEQFF. V is TRBV28 and J is TRBJ2-1. The CDR3 covers 12 residues. Germline CDR1 reads MDHEN; CDR2 reads SYDVKM.